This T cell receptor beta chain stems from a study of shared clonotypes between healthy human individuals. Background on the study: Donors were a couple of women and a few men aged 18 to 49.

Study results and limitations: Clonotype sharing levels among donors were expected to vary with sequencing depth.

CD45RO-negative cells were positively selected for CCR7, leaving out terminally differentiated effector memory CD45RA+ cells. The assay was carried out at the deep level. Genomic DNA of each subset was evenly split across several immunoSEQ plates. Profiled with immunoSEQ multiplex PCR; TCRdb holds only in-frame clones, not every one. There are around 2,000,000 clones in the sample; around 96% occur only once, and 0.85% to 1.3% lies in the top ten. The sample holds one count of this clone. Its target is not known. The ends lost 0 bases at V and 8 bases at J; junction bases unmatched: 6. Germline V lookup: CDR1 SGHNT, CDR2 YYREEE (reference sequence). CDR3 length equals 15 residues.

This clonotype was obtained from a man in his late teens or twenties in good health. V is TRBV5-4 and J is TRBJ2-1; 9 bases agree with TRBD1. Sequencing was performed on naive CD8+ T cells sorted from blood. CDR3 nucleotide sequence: TGTGCCAGCAGCTTGGAACTACAGGGGGCAGATGAGCAGTTCTTC. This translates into CASSLELQGADEQFF.